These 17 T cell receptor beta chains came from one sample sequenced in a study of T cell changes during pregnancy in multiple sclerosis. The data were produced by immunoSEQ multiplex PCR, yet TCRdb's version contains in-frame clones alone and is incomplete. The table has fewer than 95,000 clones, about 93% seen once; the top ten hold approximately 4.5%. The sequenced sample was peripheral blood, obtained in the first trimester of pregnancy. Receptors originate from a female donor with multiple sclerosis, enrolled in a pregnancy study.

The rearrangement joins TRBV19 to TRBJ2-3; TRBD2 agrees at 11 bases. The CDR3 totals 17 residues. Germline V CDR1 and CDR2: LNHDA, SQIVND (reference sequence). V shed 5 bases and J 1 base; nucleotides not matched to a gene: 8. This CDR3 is CASSELELAGGTDTQYF. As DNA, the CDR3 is TGTGCCAGTAGTGAGCTCGAACTAGCGGGGGGCACAGATACGCAGTATTTT.

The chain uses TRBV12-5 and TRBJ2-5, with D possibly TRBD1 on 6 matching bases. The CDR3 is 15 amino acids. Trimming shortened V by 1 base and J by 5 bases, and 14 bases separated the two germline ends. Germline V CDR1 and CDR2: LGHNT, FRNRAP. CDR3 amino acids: CASGLEMVGQETQYF. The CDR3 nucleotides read TGTGCTAGTGGTTTGGAAATGGTTGGACAGGAGACCCAGTACTTC. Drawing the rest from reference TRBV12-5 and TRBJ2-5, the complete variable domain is DARVTQTPRHKVTEMGQEVTMRCQPILGHNTVFWYRQTMMQGLELLAYFRNRAPLDDSGMPKDRFSAEMPDATLATLKIQPSEPRDSAVYFCASGLEMVGQETQYFGPGTRLLVL.

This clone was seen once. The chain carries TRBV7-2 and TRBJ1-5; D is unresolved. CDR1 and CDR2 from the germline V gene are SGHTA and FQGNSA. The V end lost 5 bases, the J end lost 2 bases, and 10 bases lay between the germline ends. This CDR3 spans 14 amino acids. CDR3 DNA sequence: TGTGCCAGCAGCCCCGGGAGGGGCAATCAGCCCCAGCATTTT. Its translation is CASSPGRGNQPQHF.

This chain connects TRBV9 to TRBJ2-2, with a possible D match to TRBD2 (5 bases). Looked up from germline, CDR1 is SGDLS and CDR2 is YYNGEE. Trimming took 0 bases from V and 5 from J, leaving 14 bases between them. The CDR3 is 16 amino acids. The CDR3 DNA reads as TGTGCCAGCAGCGTAGCCCCCGGACTTGTAACCGGGGAGCTGTTTTTT. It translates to CASSVAPGLVTGELFF.

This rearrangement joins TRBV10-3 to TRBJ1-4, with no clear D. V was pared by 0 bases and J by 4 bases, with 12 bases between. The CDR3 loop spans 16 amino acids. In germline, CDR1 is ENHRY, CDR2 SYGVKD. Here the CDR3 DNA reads TGTGCCATCAGTGAGTCGATAGGAGGTTATAATGAAAAACTGTTTTTT. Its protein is CAISESIGGYNEKLFF.

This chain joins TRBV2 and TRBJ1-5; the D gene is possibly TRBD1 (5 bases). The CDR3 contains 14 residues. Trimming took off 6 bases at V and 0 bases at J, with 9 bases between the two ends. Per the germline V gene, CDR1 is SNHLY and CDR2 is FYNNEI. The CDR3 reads CASRRDFSNQPQHF. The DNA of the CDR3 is TGTGCCAGCAGGCGGGACTTTAGCAATCAGCCCCAGCATTTT.

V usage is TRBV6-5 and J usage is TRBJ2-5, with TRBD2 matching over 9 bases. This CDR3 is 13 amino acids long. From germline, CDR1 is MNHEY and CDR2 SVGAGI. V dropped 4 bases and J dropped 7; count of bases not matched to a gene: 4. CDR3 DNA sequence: TGTGCCAGCAGTTTTCCGGGACTAGCGACCCAGTACTTC. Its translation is CASSFPGLATQYF.

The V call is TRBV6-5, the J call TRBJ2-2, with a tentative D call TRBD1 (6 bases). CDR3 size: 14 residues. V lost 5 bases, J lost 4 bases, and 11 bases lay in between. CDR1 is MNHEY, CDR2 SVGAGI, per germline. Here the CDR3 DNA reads TGTGCCAGCAGTATTATAGGGGGCACCGGGGAGCTGTTTTTT. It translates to CASSIIGGTGELFF.

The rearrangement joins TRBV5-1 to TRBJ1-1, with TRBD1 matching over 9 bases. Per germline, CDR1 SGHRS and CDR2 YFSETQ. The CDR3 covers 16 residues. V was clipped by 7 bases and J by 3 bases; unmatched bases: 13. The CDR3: CASSKGGTGRDTEAFF. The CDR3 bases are TGCGCCAGCTCAAAGGGCGGGACAGGGAGGGACACTGAAGCTTTCTTT.

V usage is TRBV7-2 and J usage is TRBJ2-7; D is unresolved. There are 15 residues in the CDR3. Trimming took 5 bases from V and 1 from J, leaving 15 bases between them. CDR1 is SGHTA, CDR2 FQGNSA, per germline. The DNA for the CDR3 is TGTGCCAGCAGCACCTCAGGATCCTCTTCCTACGAGCAGTACTTC. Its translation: CASSTSGSSSYEQYF.

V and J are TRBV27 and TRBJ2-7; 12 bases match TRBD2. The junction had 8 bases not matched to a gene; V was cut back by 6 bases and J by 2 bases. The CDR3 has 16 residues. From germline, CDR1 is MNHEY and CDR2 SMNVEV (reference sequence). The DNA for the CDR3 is TGTGCCAGCAGCGTTCTCCTAGCGGGGGGGCCCTACGAGCAGTACTTC. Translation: CASSVLLAGGPYEQYF.

This chain's CDR3 is CAGGLGTGVTDTQYF. For the CDR3, the DNA is TGTGCCGGGGGGCTTGGGACAGGGGTCACAGATACGCAGTATTTT. V usage is TRBV2 and J usage is TRBJ2-3; 10 bases fit TRBD1. Looked up from germline, CDR1 is SNHLY and CDR2 is FYNNEI. Unmatched junction bases numbered 10, after V lost 11 bases and J lost 2 bases. The CDR3 runs 15 residues.

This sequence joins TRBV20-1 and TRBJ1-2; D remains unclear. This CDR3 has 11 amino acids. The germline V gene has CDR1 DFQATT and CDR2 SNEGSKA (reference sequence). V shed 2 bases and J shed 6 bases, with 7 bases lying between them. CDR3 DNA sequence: TGCAGTGCTAGATGGCGGGATGGCTACACCTTC. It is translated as CSARWRDGYTF.

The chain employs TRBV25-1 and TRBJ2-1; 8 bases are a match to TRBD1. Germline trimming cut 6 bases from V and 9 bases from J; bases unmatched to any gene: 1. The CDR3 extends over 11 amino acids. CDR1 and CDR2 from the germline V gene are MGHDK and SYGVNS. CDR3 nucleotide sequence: TGTGCCAGCAGGGACAGGGTTGAGCAGTTCTTC. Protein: CASRDRVEQFF.

The CDR3 DNA reads as TGCGCCAGCAGCTCTCAGTTGGGACAGGGCTACGAGCAGTACTTC. Amino acids: CASSSQLGQGYEQYF. This chain joins TRBV5-1 and TRBJ2-7; 9 bases map to TRBD1. J gave up 3 bases and V 3 bases, and 7 bases lay outside the gene matches. The CDR3 loop spans 15 amino acids. Germline values: CDR1 SGHRS, CDR2 YFSETQ.

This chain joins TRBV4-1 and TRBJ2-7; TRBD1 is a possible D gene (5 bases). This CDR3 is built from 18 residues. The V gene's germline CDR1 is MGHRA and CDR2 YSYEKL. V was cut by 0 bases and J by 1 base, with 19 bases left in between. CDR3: CASSQELQGSIKSYEQYF. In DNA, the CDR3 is TGCGCCAGCAGCCAAGAACTGCAGGGTTCGATCAAGTCCTACGAGCAGTACTTC.

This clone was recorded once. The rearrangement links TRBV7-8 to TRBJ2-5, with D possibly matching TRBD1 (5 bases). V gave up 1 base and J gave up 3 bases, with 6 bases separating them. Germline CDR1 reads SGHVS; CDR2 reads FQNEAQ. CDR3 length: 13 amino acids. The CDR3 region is CASSLGQKETQYF. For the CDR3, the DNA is TGTGCCAGCAGCTTAGGACAGAAAGAGACCCAGTACTTC.